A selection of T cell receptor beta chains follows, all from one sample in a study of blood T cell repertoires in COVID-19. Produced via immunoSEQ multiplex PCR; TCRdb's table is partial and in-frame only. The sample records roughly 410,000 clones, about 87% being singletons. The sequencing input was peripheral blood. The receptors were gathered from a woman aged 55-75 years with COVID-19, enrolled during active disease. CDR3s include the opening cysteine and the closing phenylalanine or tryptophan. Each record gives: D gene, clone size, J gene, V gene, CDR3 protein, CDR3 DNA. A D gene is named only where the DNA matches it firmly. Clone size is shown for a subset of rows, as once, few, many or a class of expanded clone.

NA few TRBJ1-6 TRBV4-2 CASSQEKGLNSPLHF TGTGCCAGCAGCCAAGAGAAGGGGTTGAATTCACCCCTCCACTTT
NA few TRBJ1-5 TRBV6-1 CASSEWREGQPQHF TGTGCCAGCAGTGAATGGAGGGAGGGGCAGCCCCAGCATTTT
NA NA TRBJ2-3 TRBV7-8 CASSPTGRTQYF TGTGCCAGCAGCCCAACAGGTCGCACGCAGTATTTT
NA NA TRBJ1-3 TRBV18 CASSPQTGIGNTIYF TGTGCCAGCTCACCACAAACAGGGATTGGAAACACCATATATTTT
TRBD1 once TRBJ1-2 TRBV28 CASSSGTAYLFNYGYTF TGTGCCAGCAGTTCCGGGACAGCCTACCTGTTTAACTATGGCTACACCTTC
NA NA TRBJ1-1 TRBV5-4 CASNPGGGATEAFF TGTGCCAGCAATCCGGGGGGGGGCGCCACTGAAGCTTTCTTT
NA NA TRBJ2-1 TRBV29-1 CSVMASSYNEQFF TGCAGCGTGATGGCAAGCTCCTACAATGAGCAGTTCTTC
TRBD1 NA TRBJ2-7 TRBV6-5 CASNLGTGPVEQYF TGTGCCAGCAACCTCGGGACAGGTCCGGTCGAGCAGTACTTC
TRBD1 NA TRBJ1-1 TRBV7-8 CASSLRTGAGTEAFF TGTGCCAGCAGCCTTAGGACAGGGGCGGGCACTGAAGCTTTCTTT
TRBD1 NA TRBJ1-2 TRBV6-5 CASSLRGQSQGGYTF TGTGCCAGCAGCCTGAGGGGACAGTCTCAAGGGGGCTACACCTTC
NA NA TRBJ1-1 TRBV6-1 CASSEAGTLTEAFF TGTGCCAGCAGTGAAGCGGGGACACTCACTGAAGCTTTCTTT
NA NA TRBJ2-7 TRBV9 CASSARDTSYEQYF TGTGCCAGCAGCGCCCGGGACACCTCCTACGAGCAGTACTTC
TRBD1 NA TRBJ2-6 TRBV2 CASRGIGQGVSGANVLTF TGTGCCAGCAGGGGGATTGGACAGGGAGTATCTGGGGCCAACGTCCTGACTTTC
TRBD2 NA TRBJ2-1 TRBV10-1 CASGSGVGNEQFF TGCGCCAGCGGGAGCGGGGTTGGCAATGAGCAGTTCTTC
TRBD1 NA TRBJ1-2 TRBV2 CASSESRDSYNYGYTF TGTGCCAGCAGTGAGTCCCGGGACAGTTATAACTATGGCTACACCTTC
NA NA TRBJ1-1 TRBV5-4 CASSPQGSAEAFF TGTGCCAGCAGTCCGCAGGGGTCGGCTGAAGCTTTCTTT
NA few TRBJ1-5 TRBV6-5 CASRQTRGNQPQHF TGTGCCAGCAGACAAACCAGGGGAAATCAGCCCCAGCATTTT
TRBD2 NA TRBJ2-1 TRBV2 CASSEVSRKGLAANEQFF TGTGCCAGCAGTGAAGTTAGCCGGAAGGGACTAGCGGCCAATGAGCAGTTCTTC
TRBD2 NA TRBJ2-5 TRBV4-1 CASRRDSGGVQETQYF TGCGCCAGCCGCCGGGATAGCGGGGGGGTGCAAGAGACCCAGTACTTC
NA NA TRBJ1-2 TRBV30 CAWSSRGSSNYGYTF TGTGCCTGGAGTTCTAGAGGAAGTTCCAACTATGGCTACACCTTC
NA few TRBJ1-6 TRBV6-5 CASSLRINSPLHF TGTGCCAGCAGTTTGAGAATCAATTCACCCCTCCACTTT
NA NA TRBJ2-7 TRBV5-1 CASSLGGGAVQYF TGCGCCAGCAGCTTGGGAGGCGGGGCTGTGCAGTACTTC
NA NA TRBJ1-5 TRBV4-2 CASSQDGQGNQPQHF TGTGCCAGCAGCCAAGATGGGCAGGGGAATCAGCCCCAGCATTTT
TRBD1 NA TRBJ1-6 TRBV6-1 CASSEVRQGDSPLHF TGTGCCAGCAGTGAAGTGCGACAGGGTGATTCACCCCTCCACTTT
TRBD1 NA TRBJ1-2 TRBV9 CASSVGGQANYGYTF TGTGCCAGCAGCGTAGGCGGACAGGCTAACTATGGCTACACCTTC
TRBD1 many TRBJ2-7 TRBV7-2 CASSLAGTATYEQYF TGTGCCAGCAGCTTAGCGGGGACAGCCACCTACGAGCAGTACTTC
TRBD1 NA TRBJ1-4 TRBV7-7 CASSPRGNEKLFF TGTGCCAGCAGCCCCAGGGGGAATGAAAAACTGTTTTTT
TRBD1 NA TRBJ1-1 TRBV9 CASSVARGLVNTEAFF TGTGCCAGCAGCGTAGCTAGGGGGCTGGTAAACACTGAAGCTTTCTTT
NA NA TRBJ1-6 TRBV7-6 CASSLADRGNSPLHF TGTGCCAGCAGCTTAGCGGACAGAGGCAATTCACCCCTCCACTTT